This T cell receptor (beta chain) was identified during a study of T cells in Graves' hyperthyroidism and ophthalmopathy (dated by TCRdb to between 2018 and 2021). Looking at the study overall: Peripheral blood samples were taken at the time of initial diagnosis, prior to any treatment. In more than five Graves' hyperthyroidism patients, the study also compared T-cell repertoires from thyroid tissue with T-cell repertoires from blood. According to the paper, TCR Vbeta CDR3 sequencing was carried out on 135 peripheral blood samples, which came from 40 to 45 ophthalmopathy, under 80 hyperthyroidism and roughly 17 progressor patients. Whether ophthalmopathy could be predicted prospectively was tested in an independent validation cohort made up of fewer than 20 hyperthyroidism patients plus 17 patients who later progressed to ophthalmopathy. A discovery cohort of approximately 100 patients, 43 with Graves' ophthalmopathy and approximately 60 with stable Graves' hyperthyroidism, was used to find distinguishing TCR V-J signatures. For training and testing, the 95 to 100 patients in the discovery cohort were randomly divided in a 7:3 ratio. Following sampling, methimazole starting at 30 mg daily was given to hyperthyroidism patients, and high-dose intravenous methylprednisolone was given to ophthalmopathy patients.

This clonotype was detected ten times or more. It has no known antigen specificity. No base quality information exists; no much larger clone differs at one position. Ophthalmopathy patients had moderately to severely active disease, with a Clinical Activity Score of 3 or more, a NOSPECS grade of 4 or more, and a disease duration of less than 3 months. The study excluded patients with uncontrolled infections, other autoimmune diseases, pregnancy or lactation. Diagnoses were based on clinical symptoms, serum thyroxine and TRAb, thyroid ultrasound and orbital computed tomography. PBMCs were separated from roughly 9.3 ml of fresh peripheral blood using Ficoll-Paque density gradient centrifugation. Total RNA was extracted with Trizol reagent, and quality was checked on an Agilent 2100 Bioanalyzer. Its CDR3 holds 14 amino acids, cysteine through phenylalanine. Of all the DNA, just the CDR3 is kept, 42 bases in frame from base 1. Between the V and J ends, shortened by 2 bases and 13 bases respectively, the junction contains 18 bases. CDR1 and CDR2 (SGHAT, FQNNGV) derive from the germline V gene.

TCR beta CDR3 regions were amplified from RNA transcripts. A first-round RT-PCR of the TCR CDR3 used the HTBI primer set with the Qiagen OneStep RT-PCR kit. A second multiplex PCR round built the libraries, followed by size selection and purification. Paired-end sequencing of the libraries was performed with 100 bp reads on an Illumina HiSeq2000. In the authors' own workflow: Raw data were processed with SOAPnuke, discarding reads with adapters, uncalled bases, mean Phred below 15, or no exact constant-primer or identifier match. High-quality paired reads were merged with COPE v1.2.5, and unique nucleotide sequences were defined as clonotypes. MiTCR v1.1 was used to align the clonotypes against IMGT TRBV, TRBD and TRBJ reference segments. Analysis was restricted to V-J combinations with a frequency above 0.0001, which covered approximately 99% of repertoires. The TCS score was defined as F50 (clonal expansion) divided by E x V (chaos), with BLOSUM62-based TCRdist calculated between CDR3 peptides within each V-J. Welch's t-statistics and random forest reduced 500 to 650 V-J features to 13, which were used in a naive Bayes classifier (R e1071). TCRdb passed the public sequencing reads through fastp at Q25 and MiXCR, retaining productive beta sequences. Merged by CDR3 protein, the rows form single entries marked with the most common genes and DNA. The V and J calls reflect TCRdb's pipeline rather than the authors' work. In all, the sample holds under 600,000 distinct CDR3 sequences, and roughly 15% of those were seen once. The biggest ten clones account for 3% to 4% of the sample.

General study outcomes and caveats: During validation, the model predicted progression to ophthalmopathy a median of approximately six months ahead of onset, with almost 71% sensitivity and roughly 75% specificity. Most expanded thyroid clonotypes (frequency above 0.001) were also found in blood, which suggests that blood repertoires may mirror thyroid immune responses. No statistical method was used to fix the sample size in advance, and group allocation was not hidden from the investigators. A 13 V-J signature model separated ophthalmopathy from stable hyperthyroidism, with around 88% sensitivity and roughly 84% specificity in cross-validation and 80%/75% in testing.

In this chain, TRBV11-2 is recombined with TRBJ2-1, with the D assignment possibly TRBD1 or TRBD2, given 5 matching bases for each. The TCR comes from a woman aged 40 to 50 with Graves' ophthalmopathy. The sample consisted of blood. The DNA sequence is as follows: TGTGCCAGCAGCTTAAACCGCCCGGGACCCGTACAGTTCTTC. Its translation is CASSLNRPGPVQFF.